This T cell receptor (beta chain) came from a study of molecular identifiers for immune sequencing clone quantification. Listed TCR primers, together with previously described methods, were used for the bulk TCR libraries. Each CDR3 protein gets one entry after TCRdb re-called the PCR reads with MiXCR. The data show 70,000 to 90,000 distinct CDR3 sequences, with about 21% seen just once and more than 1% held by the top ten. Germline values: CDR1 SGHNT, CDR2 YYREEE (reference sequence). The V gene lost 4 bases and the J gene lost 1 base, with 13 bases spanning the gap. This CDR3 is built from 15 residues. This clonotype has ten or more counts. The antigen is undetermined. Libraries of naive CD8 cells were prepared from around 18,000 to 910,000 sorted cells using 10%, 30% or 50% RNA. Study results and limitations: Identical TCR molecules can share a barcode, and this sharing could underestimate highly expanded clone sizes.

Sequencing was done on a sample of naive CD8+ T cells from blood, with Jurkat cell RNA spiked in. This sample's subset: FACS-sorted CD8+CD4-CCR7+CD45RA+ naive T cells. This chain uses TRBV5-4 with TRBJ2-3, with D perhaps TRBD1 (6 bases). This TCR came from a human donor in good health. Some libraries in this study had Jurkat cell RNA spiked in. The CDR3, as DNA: TGTGCCAGCAGCGCAGGGGTTGGGGGCACAGATACGCAGTATTTT. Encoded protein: CASSAGVGGTDTQYF.